Each of the 27 T cell receptor beta chains below was sequenced from the same sample in a study of blood T cell repertoires in COVID-19. The assay was immunoSEQ multiplex PCR, and TCRdb's table has in-frame clones only and misses some. The sample yields 350,000 to 450,000 clones, 75% to 90% seen once. Sequenced sample: peripheral blood. The source of these receptors is a woman younger than 35 with acute or convalescent COVID-19.

CDR3 nucleotides: TGTGCCAGCAGCCAAAGACAGGGAGAAGCTTTCTTT. Translation: CASSQRQGEAFF. The chain uses TRBV28 and TRBJ1-1; 7 nucleotides match TRBD1. V shed 6 bases and J 8 bases; nucleotides not matched to a gene: 6. CDR1 and CDR2 (germline): MDHEN, SYDVKM. This CDR3 has 12 residues.

Only one count was recorded for this clone. The V gene is TRBV21-1, the J gene TRBJ1-6; the table names TRBD1, a call not compared with the DNA. TRBV21-1 is recorded as a pseudogene. The CDR3 is 20 residues long. The CDR3 region has the DNA TGTGCCAGCAGCAAAGAAGCCGGGACAGGGGATCGCACCTATAATTCACCCCTCCACTTT. Amino acids: CASSKEAGTGDRTYNSPLHF.

The V and J genes are TRBV6-5 and TRBJ2-7, with 9 bases matching TRBD1. CDR3 length: 15 amino acids. Germline CDR1 is MNHEY and CDR2 is SVGAGI. V gave up 5 bases and J gave up 2 bases; unmatched junction bases: 7. DNA of the CDR3: TGTGCCAGCAGTAGATCCGGGACAGGGACCTACGAGCAGTACTTC. Protein product: CASSRSGTGTYEQYF.

This rearrangement joins TRBV5-5 to TRBJ1-1; 8 bases are shared with TRBD1. V lost 6 bases and J lost 5; bases outside the gene matches: 6. There are 13 residues in the CDR3. Germline V gene sequence: CDR1 SGHKS, CDR2 YYEKEE (reference sequence). The chain's CDR3 is CASNIQGGTEAFF. DNA for the CDR3: TGTGCCAGCAACATACAGGGGGGGACTGAAGCTTTCTTT.

The V and J genes are TRBV4-1 and TRBJ1-3; D is perhaps TRBD1 (5 bases). In germline, CDR1 is MGHRA, CDR2 YSYEKL. The CDR3 loop spans 15 amino acids. V lost 3 bases and J 2 bases, leaving 11 bases between the germline ends. In DNA, the CDR3 is TGCGCCAGCAGCCAGGGAACAGGTCCTGGAAACACCATATATTTT. The encoded protein is CASSQGTGPGNTIYF.

The chain recombines TRBV4-1 with TRBJ1-5; D uncertain. CDR1 is MGHRA and CDR2 is YSYEKL in the germline V gene. V shed 1 base and J shed 6 bases, with 7 bases lying between them. The CDR3 length is 13 residues. The CDR3 DNA follows: TGCGCCAGCAGCCAAGTTTATTCTCAGCCCCAGCATTTT. Its translation is CASSQVYSQPQHF.

The chain links TRBV24-1 to TRBJ1-2, with a possible D match to TRBD1 (5 bases). This CDR3 spans 15 amino acids. Germline CDR1 KGHDR, CDR2 SFDVKD. The V gene lost 3 bases and the J gene lost 2 bases, with 12 bases spanning the gap. The CDR3 DNA follows: TGTGCCACCAGTGATCGGGACTCAGGGAACTATGGCTACACCTTC. Protein: CATSDRDSGNYGYTF.

The chain links TRBV7-9 to TRBJ1-5; D is possibly TRBD1 (5 bases). V gave up 5 bases and J gave up 2 bases, with 13 bases separating them. CDR3 length: 15 amino acids. The germline V gene encodes CDR1 SEHNR and CDR2 FQNEAQ (reference sequence). The CDR3: CASSRQEGGNQPQHF. As DNA, the CDR3 is TGTGCCAGCAGCCGCCAGGAAGGGGGCAATCAGCCCCAGCATTTT.

The chain carries TRBV27 and TRBJ2-7; D may be TRBD1 (6 bases). V lost 2 bases and J 0 bases, leaving 14 bases between the germline ends. From germline, CDR1 is MNHEY and CDR2 SMNVEV (reference sequence). CDR3 length equals 16 residues. The CDR3 sequence: CASSLRGTYSSYEQYF. For the CDR3, the DNA is TGTGCCAGCAGTTTAAGGGGGACCTACTCCTCCTACGAGCAGTACTTC.

CDR3 sequence: CASSRIWTGFNEKLFF. The CDR3 DNA reads TGTGCCAGCAGCCGAATATGGACAGGGTTTAATGAAAAACTGTTTTTT. The chain carries TRBV7-6 and TRBJ1-4; 8 bases align to TRBD1. This CDR3 comprises 16 residues. Trimming removed 5 bases from V and 4 bases from J; junction bases left unmatched: 9. CDR1 SGHVS and CDR2 FNYEAQ come from the germline V gene.

The gene calls are TRBV15 and TRBJ2-3, with D tentatively TRBD2 (5 bases). V shed 5 bases and J shed 6 bases, with 18 bases lying between them. Germline CDR1 and CDR2: LNHNV and YYDKDF (reference sequence). The CDR3 length is 15 residues. The CDR3 sequence is CATSHTTSIPDTQYF. The DNA of the CDR3 is TGTGCCACCAGCCACACTACTAGTATTCCGGATACGCAGTATTTT.

This sequence joins TRBV6-1 and TRBJ2-7, with D unresolved. Trimming took 2 bases from V and 1 from J, leaving 9 bases between them. CDR1 is MNHNS, CDR2 SASEGT, per germline. The CDR3 extends over 14 amino acids. The CDR3, as DNA: TGTGCCAGCAGTGAATATGGCAGTTCCTACGAGCAGTACTTC. This gives the protein CASSEYGSSYEQYF.

The chain joins TRBV7-9 to TRBJ1-1, with 7 bases aligning to TRBD1. Germline-derived CDR1 and CDR2 are SEHNR and FQNEAQ (reference sequence). The V and J ends lost 3 bases and 4 bases, in that order; junction bases with no gene match: 2. The CDR3 is 13 amino acids. The CDR3 region has the DNA TGTGCCAGCAGCTTGACAGGGAGCACTGAAGCTTTCTTT. It encodes CASSLTGSTEAFF.

This clone was recorded once. This sequence joins TRBV27 and TRBJ2-2, with a weak D call TRBD2 (7 bases). The CDR3 extends over 15 amino acids. CDR1 MNHEY and CDR2 SMNVEV come from the germline V gene (reference sequence). V lost 5 bases to trimming and J lost 4 bases, with 14 bases between them. This CDR3 reads CASSARGGTTGELFF. The CDR3 DNA follows: TGTGCCAGCAGTGCCCGCGGGGGCACCACCGGGGAGCTGTTTTTT.

This chain connects TRBV9 to TRBJ2-3, with 8 positions matching TRBD2. This CDR3 is built from 15 residues. Trimming cost V 6 bases and J 6 bases; bases outside gene matches: 12. CDR1 and CDR2 (germline): SGDLS, YYNGEE. CDR3 region: CASTPTSGLHDTQYF. The CDR3 bases are TGTGCCAGCACACCCACTAGCGGATTGCACGATACGCAGTATTTT.

The chain is built from TRBV4-2 and TRBJ2-3; 7 bases align to TRBD1. The germline CDR1 and CDR2 sequences are LGHNA and YNFKEQ. Germline trimming cut 4 bases from V and 2 bases from J; bases unmatched to any gene: 6. This CDR3 region has 15 residues. CDR3 DNA sequence: TGTGCCAGCAGCCTAGAACAGGGGAACACAGATACGCAGTATTTT. Protein: CASSLEQGNTDTQYF.

The chain is built from TRBV23-1 and TRBJ1-4; possibly TRBD1 for D (6 bases). TRBV23-1 is treated as an ORF (open reading frame) with a function not yet certain. The CDR3 covers 16 residues. V shed 3 bases and J shed 10 bases, with 21 bases lying between them. CDR3 nucleotide sequence: TGCGCCAGCAGTCACCTCCGGGACAAAGGAGTGGCAAAACTGTTTTTT. Protein sequence: CASSHLRDKGVAKLFF.

The genes are TRBV18 and TRBJ1-5, with 10 bases that match TRBD1. CDR3 length: 16 amino acids. V was pared by 3 bases and J by 7 bases, with 9 bases of the junction left unmatched. Germline CDR1 KGHSH, CDR2 LQKENI. CDR3 bases: TGTGCCAGCTCACCGCAATCGGGACAGGGGTTACAGCCCCAGCATTTT. This gives the protein CASSPQSGQGLQPQHF.

The CDR3: CAWSKAGGSTYEQYF. The CDR3, as DNA: TGTGCCTGGAGTAAGGCGGGGGGGTCTACGTACGAGCAGTACTTC. The J gene is TRBJ2-7, the V gene TRBV30; 9 nucleotides line up with TRBD2. V trimming: 2 bases; J trimming: 4 bases; junction bases outside the gene matches: 9. Germline-derived CDR1 and CDR2 are GTSNPN and SVGIG (reference sequence). This CDR3 is built from 15 residues.

This rearrangement joins TRBV7-2 to TRBJ2-7, with TRBD2 identical over 8 bases. Germline V gene sequence: CDR1 SGHTA, CDR2 FQGNSA. The junction had 11 bases not matched to a gene; V was cut back by 4 bases and J by 6 bases. The CDR3 is 15 amino acids. CDR3 sequence (DNA): TGTGCCAGCAGCTCAATAGCGGGATCAGGGTTCGAGCAGTACTTC. Its protein is CASSSIAGSGFEQYF.

The chain links TRBV6-6 to TRBJ2-3; 8 bases map to TRBD2. The CDR3 spans 15 residues. The germline V gene has CDR1 MNHNY and CDR2 SVGAGI (reference sequence). Trimming at V came to 5 bases and at J to 5 bases, leaving 9 bases not matched to a gene. The CDR3 loop reads CASSSLGLDGDTQYF. In DNA, the CDR3 is TGTGCCAGCAGTAGTTTGGGACTAGATGGAGATACGCAGTATTTT.

The chain employs TRBV5-3 and TRBJ2-1, with D possibly matching TRBD2 (6 bases). TRBV5-3 is an ORF, and what it does is uncertain. Trimming removed 0 bases at V and 5 bases at J, with 15 bases between. CDR3 size: 16 residues. CDR3 nucleotides: TGTGCCAGAAGCTTGGCCGGTCAGGGAGGACACAATGAGCAGTTCTTC. The encoded protein is CARSLAGQGGHNEQFF.

The chain has TRBV7-9 and TRBJ1-5; D is unresolved. The V end was cut by 0 bases, the J end by 11 bases, with 11 bases between. CDR1 and CDR2 from the germline V gene are SEHNR and FQNEAQ (reference sequence). This CDR3 contains 13 residues. The DNA of the CDR3 is TGTGCCAGCAGCTTAGCCCCCTCCGGGTCCCAGCATTTT. Its protein product is CASSLAPSGSQHF.

The J gene is TRBJ2-5, the V gene TRBV9; D may be TRBD1 (6 bases). Between the trimmed V and J ends, which lost 4 bases and 2 bases, there was a span of 18 bases. The CDR3 covers 16 residues. Germline-derived CDR1 and CDR2 are SGDLS and YYNGEE. The CDR3 loop reads CASSPQGRSTQETQYF. Written as DNA, the CDR3 is TGTGCCAGCAGCCCACAGGGCCGGAGTACTCAAGAGACCCAGTACTTC.

V is TRBV7-3 and J is TRBJ1-1; TRBD1 matches 8 bases. J lost 7 bases, V lost 10 bases, and 8 bases had no gene match. The CDR3 covers 12 residues. Germline CDR1 and CDR2: SGHTA and FQGTGA. The CDR3, as DNA: TGTGCCACCTCAGAAACAGGGGGTGAAGCTTTCTTT. This sequence encodes CATSETGGEAFF.

This clone occurred a few times. The V and J genes are TRBV29-1 and TRBJ1-6; D unclear. The germline V and J ends were trimmed by 6 bases and 7 bases, with 13 bases remaining between them. Germline CDR1 reads SQVTM; CDR2 reads ANQGSEA. This CDR3 region has 13 residues. For the CDR3, the DNA is TGCAGCGTGCGGGAGTTTGACAATTCACCCCTCCACTTT. Translating it yields CSVREFDNSPLHF.

The V and J genes are TRBV11-3 and TRBJ1-1; possibly TRBD1 for D (5 bases). The CDR3 runs 12 residues. V gave up 6 bases and J gave up 6 bases, with 11 bases separating them. Germline CDR1 reads SGHNT; CDR2 reads YENEEA. In nucleotides, the CDR3 is TGTGCCAGCAGTCCTGGAGGGGCTGAAGCTTTCTTT. Protein sequence: CASSPGGAEAFF.